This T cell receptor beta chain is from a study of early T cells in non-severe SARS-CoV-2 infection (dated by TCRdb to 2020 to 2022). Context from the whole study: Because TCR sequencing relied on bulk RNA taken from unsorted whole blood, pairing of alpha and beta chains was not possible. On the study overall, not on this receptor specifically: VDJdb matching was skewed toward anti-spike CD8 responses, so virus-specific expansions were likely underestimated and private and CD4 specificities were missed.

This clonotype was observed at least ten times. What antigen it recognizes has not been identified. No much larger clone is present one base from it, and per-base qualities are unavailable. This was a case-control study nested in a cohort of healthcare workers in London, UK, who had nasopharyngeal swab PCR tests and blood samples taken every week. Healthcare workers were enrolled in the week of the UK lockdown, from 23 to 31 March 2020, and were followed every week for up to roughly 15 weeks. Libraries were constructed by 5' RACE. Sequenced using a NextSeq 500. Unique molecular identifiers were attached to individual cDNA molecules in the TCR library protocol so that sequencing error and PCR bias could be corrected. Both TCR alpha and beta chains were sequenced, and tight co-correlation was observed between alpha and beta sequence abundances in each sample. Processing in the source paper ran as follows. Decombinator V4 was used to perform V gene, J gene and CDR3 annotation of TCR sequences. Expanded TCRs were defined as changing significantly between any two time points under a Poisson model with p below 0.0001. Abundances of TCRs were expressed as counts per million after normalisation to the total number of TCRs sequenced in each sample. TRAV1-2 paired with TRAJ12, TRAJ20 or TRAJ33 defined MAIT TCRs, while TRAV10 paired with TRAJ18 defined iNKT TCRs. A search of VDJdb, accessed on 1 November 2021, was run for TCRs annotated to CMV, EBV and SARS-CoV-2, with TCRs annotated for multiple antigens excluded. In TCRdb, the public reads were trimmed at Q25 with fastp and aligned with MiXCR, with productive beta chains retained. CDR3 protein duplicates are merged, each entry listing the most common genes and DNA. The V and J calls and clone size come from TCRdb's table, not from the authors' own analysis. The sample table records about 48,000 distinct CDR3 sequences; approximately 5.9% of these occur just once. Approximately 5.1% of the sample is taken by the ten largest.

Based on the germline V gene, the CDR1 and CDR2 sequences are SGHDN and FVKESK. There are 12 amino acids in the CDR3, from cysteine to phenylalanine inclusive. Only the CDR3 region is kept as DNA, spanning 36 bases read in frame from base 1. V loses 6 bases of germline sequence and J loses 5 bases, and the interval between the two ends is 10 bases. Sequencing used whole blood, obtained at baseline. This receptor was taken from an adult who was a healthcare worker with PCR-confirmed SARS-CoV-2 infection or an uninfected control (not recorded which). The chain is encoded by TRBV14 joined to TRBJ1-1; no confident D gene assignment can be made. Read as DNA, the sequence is TGTGCCAGCAGTAATTTGGGGACTGAAGCTTTCTTT. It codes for CASSNLGTEAFF.